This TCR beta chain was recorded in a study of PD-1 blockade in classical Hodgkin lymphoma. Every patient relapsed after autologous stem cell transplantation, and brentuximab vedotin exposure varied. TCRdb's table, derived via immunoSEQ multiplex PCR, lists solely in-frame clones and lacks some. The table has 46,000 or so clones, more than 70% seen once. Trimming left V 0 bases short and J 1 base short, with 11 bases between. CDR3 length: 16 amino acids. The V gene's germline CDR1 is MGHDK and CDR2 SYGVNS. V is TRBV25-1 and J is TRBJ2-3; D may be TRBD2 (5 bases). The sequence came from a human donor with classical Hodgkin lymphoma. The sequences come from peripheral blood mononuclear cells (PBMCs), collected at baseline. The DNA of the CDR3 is TGTGCCAGCAGTGAATATACGTTGAGGGGCACAGATACGCAGTATTTT. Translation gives CASSEYTLRGTDTQYF.